This TCR beta chain was sequenced during a study of spatial heterogeneity in lung cancer. Turning to the study itself: Among detected sequences, beta-chain ones consistently exceeded alpha-chain ones in number. Study observations and caveats: More often at tumor resection than at routine follow-up, ubiquitous expanded tumor TCRs were detected in the blood.

This clonotype was picked up many times. The antigen remains undetermined. Time point reported: sample taken at primary tumor resection. Whole RNA was taken from tumor, nontumor lung or frozen PBMC; it was then sequenced unsorted. Samples were donated by 72 untreated early-stage non-small cell lung cancer patients. The CDR3 is 16 amino acids. The germline V gene has CDR1 SGHDT and CDR2 YYEEEE. The ends lost 3 bases at V and 5 bases at J; junction bases unmatched: 14. A distinct unique molecular identifier was carried by each TCR cDNA molecule. In TCRdb, the 5' RACE reads were re-called with MiXCR into one record per CDR3 protein. Among 20,000 to 25,000 distinct CDR3 sequences listed, approximately 4.4% were seen once.

V usage is TRBV5-6 and J usage is TRBJ2-7; 7 positions match TRBD1. Here the sequenced sample was PBMCs, taken at surgery. This receptor was taken from a male donor with early-stage non-small cell lung cancer. The CDR3 loop is CASSSTGLSRFDEQYF. The CDR3 region has the DNA TGTGCCAGCAGCTCGACAGGGCTTTCAAGGTTTGACGAGCAGTACTTC.